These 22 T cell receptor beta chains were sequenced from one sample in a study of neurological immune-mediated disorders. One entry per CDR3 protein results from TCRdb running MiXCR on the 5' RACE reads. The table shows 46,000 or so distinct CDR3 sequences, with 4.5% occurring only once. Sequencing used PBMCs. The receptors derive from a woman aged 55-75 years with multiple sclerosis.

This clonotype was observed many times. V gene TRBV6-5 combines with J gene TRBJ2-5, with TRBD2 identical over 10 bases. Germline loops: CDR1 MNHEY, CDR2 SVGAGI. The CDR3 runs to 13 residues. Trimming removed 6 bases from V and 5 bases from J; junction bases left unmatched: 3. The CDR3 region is CASRGLARETQYF. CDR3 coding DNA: TGTGCCAGCAGGGGACTAGCGAGGGAGACCCAGTACTTC.

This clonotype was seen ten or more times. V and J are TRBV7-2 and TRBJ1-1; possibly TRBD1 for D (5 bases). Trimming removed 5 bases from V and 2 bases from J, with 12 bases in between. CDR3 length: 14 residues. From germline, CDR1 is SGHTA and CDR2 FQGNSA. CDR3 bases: TGTGCCAGCAGCCGTTTTGGGGCTAACACTGAAGCTTTCTTT. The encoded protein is CASSRFGANTEAFF.

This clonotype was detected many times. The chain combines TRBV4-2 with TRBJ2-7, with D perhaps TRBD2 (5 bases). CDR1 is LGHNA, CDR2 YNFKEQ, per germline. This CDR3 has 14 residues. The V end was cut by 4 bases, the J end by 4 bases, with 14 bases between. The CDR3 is CASSPTPRGYEQYF. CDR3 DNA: TGTGCCAGCAGCCCGACTCCCCGGGGTTACGAGCAGTACTTC.

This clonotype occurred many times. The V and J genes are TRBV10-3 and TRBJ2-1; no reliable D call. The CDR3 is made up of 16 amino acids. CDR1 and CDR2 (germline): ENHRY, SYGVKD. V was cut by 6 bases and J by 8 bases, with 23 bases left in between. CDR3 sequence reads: CAISVSIGQAVDEQFF. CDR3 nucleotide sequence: TGTGCCATCAGCGTGTCGATTGGCCAGGCGGTGGATGAGCAGTTCTTC.

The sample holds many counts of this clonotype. This CDR3 reads CAISESGLAGGEQFF. The CDR3 DNA reads as TGTGCCATCAGTGAGTCGGGACTAGCGGGGGGCGAGCAGTTCTTC. This rearrangement joins TRBV10-3 to TRBJ2-1; TRBD2 matches 15 bases. J gave up 10 bases and V 0 bases, and 1 base lay outside the gene matches. This CDR3 has 15 residues. Germline values: CDR1 ENHRY, CDR2 SYGVKD.

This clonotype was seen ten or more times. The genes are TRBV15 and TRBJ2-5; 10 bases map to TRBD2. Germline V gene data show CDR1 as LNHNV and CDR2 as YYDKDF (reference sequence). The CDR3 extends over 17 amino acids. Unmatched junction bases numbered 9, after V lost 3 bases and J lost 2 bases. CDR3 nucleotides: TGTGCCACCAGCAGTGACCTGGGGACTAGCGATCAAGAGACCCAGTACTTC. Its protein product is CATSSDLGTSDQETQYF.

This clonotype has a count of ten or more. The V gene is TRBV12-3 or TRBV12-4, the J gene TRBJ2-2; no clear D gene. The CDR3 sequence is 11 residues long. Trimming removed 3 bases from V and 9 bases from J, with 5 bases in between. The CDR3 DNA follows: TGTGCCAGCAGTTTCCTTCGGGAGCTGTTTTTT. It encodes CASSFLRELFF.

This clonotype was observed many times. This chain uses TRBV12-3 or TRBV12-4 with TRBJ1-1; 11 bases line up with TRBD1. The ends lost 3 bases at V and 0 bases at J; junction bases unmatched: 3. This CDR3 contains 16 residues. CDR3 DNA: TGTGCCAGCAGTTTCCGGACAGGGGGCATGAACACTGAAGCTTTCTTT. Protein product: CASSFRTGGMNTEAFF.

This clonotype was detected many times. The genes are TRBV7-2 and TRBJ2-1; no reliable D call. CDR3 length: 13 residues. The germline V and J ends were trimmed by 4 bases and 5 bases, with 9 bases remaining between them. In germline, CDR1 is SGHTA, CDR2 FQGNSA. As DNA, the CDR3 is TGTGCCAGCAGCTCTTCAGGAGACAATGAGCAGTTCTTC. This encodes CASSSSGDNEQFF.

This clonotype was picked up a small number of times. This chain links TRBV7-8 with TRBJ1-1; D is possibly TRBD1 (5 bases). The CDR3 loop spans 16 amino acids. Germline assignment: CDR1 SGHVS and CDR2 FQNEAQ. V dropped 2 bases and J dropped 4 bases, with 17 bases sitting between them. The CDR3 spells CASSLPQGRLATEAFF. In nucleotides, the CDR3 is TGTGCCAGCAGCTTACCCCAGGGACGGTTGGCCACTGAAGCTTTCTTT.

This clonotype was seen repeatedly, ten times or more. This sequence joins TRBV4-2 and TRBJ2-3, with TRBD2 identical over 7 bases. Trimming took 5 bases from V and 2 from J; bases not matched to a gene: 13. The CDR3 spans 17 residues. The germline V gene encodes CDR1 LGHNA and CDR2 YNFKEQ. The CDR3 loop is CASSSGGSPRTTDTQYF. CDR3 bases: TGTGCCAGCAGCTCCGGGGGGTCACCTCGAACCACAGATACGCAGTATTTT.

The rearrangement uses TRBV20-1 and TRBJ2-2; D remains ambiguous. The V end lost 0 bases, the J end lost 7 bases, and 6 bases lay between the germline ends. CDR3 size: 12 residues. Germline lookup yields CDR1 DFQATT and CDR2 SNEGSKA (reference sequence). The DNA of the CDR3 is TGCAGTGCTAGAGATCCGGGCGGGGAGCTGTTTTTT. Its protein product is CSARDPGGELFF.

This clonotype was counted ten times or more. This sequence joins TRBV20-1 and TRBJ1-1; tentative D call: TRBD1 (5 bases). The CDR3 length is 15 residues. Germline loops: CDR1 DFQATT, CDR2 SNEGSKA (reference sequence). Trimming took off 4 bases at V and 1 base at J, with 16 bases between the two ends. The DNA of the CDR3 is TGCAGTGCTATCGCCGGGGCCCAAGGGAACACTGAAGCTTTCTTT. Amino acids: CSAIAGAQGNTEAFF.

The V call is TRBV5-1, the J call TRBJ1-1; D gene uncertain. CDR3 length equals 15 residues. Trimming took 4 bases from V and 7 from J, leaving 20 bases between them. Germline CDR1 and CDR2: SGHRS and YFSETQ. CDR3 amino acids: CASSPSQDGTYEAFF. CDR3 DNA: TGCGCCAGCAGCCCGAGTCAGGACGGAACCTATGAAGCTTTCTTT.

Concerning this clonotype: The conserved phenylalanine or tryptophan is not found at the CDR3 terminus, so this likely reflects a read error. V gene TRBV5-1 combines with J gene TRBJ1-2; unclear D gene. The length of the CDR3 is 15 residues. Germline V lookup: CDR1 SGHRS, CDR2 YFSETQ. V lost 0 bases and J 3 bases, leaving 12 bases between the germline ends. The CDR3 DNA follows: TGCGCCAGCAGCTTGGTTTTCCCAGCTTACTATGGCTACACCATC. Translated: CASSLVFPAYYGYTI.

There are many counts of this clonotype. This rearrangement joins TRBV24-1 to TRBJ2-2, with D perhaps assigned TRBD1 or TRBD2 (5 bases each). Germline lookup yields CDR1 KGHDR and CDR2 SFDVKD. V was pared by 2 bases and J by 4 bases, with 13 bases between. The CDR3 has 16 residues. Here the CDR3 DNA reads TGTGCCACCAGTGATTGGCCAGGGAGAGGCACCGGGGAGCTGTTTTTT. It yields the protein CATSDWPGRGTGELFF.

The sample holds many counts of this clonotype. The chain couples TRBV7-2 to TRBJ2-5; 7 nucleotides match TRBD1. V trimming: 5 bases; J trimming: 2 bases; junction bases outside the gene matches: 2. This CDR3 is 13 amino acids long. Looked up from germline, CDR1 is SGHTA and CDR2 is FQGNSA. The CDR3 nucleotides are TGTGCCAGCAGCACGGGACAGCAAGAGACCCAGTACTTC. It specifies CASSTGQQETQYF.

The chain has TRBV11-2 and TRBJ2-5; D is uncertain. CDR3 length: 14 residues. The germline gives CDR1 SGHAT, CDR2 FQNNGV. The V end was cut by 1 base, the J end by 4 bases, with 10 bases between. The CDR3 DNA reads TGTGCCAGCAGCTTAGGACACGCCAGAGAGACCCAGTACTTC. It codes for CASSLGHARETQYF.

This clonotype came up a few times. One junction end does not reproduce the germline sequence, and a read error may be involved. The CDR3 coding sequence is TGTGCCAGCAGTCCGGACAGTAGCAATCAGCCCCAGAATTTT. This sequence encodes CASSPDSSNQPQNF. This chain connects TRBV12-3 or TRBV12-4 to TRBJ1-5, with D perhaps matching TRBD1 (6 bases). This CDR3 has 14 residues.

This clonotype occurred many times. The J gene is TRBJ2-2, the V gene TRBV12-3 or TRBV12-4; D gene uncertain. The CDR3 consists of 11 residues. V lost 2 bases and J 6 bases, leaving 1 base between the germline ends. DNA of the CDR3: TGTGCCAGCAGTTTACCCGGGGAGCTGTTTTTT. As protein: CASSLPGELFF.

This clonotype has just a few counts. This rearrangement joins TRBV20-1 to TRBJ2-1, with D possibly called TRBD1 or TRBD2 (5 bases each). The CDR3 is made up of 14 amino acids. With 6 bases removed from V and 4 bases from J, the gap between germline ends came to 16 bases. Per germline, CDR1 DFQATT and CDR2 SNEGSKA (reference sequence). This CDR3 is CSAPGTRGYNEQFF. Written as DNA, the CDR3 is TGCAGTGCCCCCGGGACGCGCGGGTACAATGAGCAGTTCTTC.

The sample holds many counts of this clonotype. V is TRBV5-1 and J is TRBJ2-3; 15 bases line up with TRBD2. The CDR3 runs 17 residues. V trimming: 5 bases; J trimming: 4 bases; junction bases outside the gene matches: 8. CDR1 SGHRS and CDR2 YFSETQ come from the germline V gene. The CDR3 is CASRPGLAGGGADTQYF. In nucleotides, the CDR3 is TGCGCCAGCAGGCCGGGACTAGCGGGAGGCGGTGCAGATACGCAGTATTTT.